These 12 T cell receptor beta chains were all obtained from the same sample, sequenced in a study of blood T cell repertoires in COVID-19. The assay was immunoSEQ multiplex PCR, and TCRdb's table has in-frame clones only and misses some. The data contain approximately 85,000 clones, about 86% of them singletons. The sequenced sample was peripheral blood. The receptors originated from a woman over 75 in a cohort sampled during active or convalescent COVID-19.

V gene TRBV6-5 combines with J gene TRBJ2-6; D is undetermined. CDR3 length equals 13 residues. Germline V lookup: CDR1 MNHEY, CDR2 SVGAGI. Trimming took off 6 bases at V and 5 bases at J, with 8 bases between the two ends. CDR3 nucleotides: TGTGCCAGCAGCGTACTCCGGGCCAACGTCCTGACTTTC. This translates into CASSVLRANVLTF.

The V call is TRBV11-2, the J call TRBJ1-4; TRBD1 matches 8 bases. Germline V CDR1 and CDR2: SGHAT, FQNNGV. Losses at the gene ends were 6 bases for V and 7 bases for J; bases not matched to a gene: 7. The CDR3 spans 14 residues. The CDR3 reads CASSPTGAVEKLFF. Written as DNA, the CDR3 is TGTGCCAGCAGTCCGACAGGGGCGGTTGAAAAACTGTTTTTT.

V is TRBV24-1 and J is TRBJ2-3; 7 bases map to TRBD2. The germline V gene encodes CDR1 KGHDR and CDR2 SFDVKD. CDR3 size: 14 residues. Losses at the gene ends were 4 bases for V and 5 bases for J; bases not matched to a gene: 5. The chain's CDR3 is CATSEAGSEDTQYF. The CDR3 nucleotides read TGTGCCACCAGTGAAGCGGGATCAGAAGATACGCAGTATTTT.

This clone was seen a few times. A read error may account for a junction end that differs from germline. V is TRBV3-1 (or the pseudogene TRBV3-2) and J is TRBJ1-6; TRBD1 is a possible D gene (6 bases). Germline CDR1 LGHDT, CDR2 YNNKEL (reference sequence). CDR3 length: 11 amino acids. CDR3 region: CASTQQGPLHF. The CDR3 DNA follows: TGTGCCAGCACCCAACAGGGACCCCTCCACTTT.

The chain employs TRBV3-1 (or the pseudogene TRBV3-2) and TRBJ1-1; TRBD1 agrees at 10 bases. CDR1 is LGHDT and CDR2 is YNNKEL in the germline V gene (reference sequence). This CDR3 has 16 amino acids. Losses at the gene ends were 6 bases for V and 1 base for J; bases not matched to a gene: 8. CDR3 sequence: CASRPGQGIKNTEAFF. Here the CDR3 DNA reads TGTGCCAGCAGGCCGGGACAGGGGATTAAGAACACTGAAGCTTTCTTT.

In its sample, this clone ranks as medium-sized. The chain couples TRBV5-1 to TRBJ1-1, with D unclear. V lost 4 bases and J 1 base, leaving 14 bases between the germline ends. CDR3 length equals 15 residues. Germline CDR1 is SGHRS and CDR2 is YFSETQ. Written as DNA, the CDR3 is TGCGCCAGCAGCCCACGGGGAGAGGGGAACACTGAAGCTTTCTTT. Amino acid sequence: CASSPRGEGNTEAFF.

The rearrangement joins TRBV5-4 to TRBJ2-2; 7 bases are a match to TRBD1. Germline trimming cut 0 bases from V and 6 bases from J; bases unmatched to any gene: 11. Germline CDR1 and CDR2: SGHNT and YYREEE (reference sequence). CDR3 size: 17 residues. The CDR3 coding sequence is TGTGCCAGCAGCTTGGGGGTGACAGGGCATCTTTCCGGGGAGCTGTTTTTT. Protein product: CASSLGVTGHLSGELFF.

In DNA form, the CDR3 reads TGTGCCAGCAGTGAATCGGCGACAATTCGAGAGACCCAGTACTTC. Amino acids: CASSESATIRETQYF. The rearrangement uses TRBV25-1 and TRBJ2-5; D uncertain. Trimming removed 1 base at V and 4 bases at J, with 13 bases between. This CDR3 spans 15 amino acids. The germline gives CDR1 MGHDK, CDR2 SYGVNS.

The gene calls are TRBV7-8 and TRBJ1-1, with 11 bases identical to TRBD1. The germline CDR1 and CDR2 sequences are SGHVS and FQNEAQ. Trimming at V came to 5 bases and at J to 11 bases, leaving 7 bases not matched to a gene. The CDR3 sequence is 13 residues long. The DNA for the CDR3 is TGTGCCAGCAGCCCTAGGACAGGGGGCTTTGCTTTCTTT. It specifies CASSPRTGGFAFF.

This chain joins TRBV11-2 and TRBJ2-6; D is unclear. This CDR3 is 14 amino acids long. Trimming took off 4 bases at V and 6 bases at J, with 10 bases between the two ends. The germline V gene has CDR1 SGHAT and CDR2 FQNNGV. Here the CDR3 reads CASSSPSLANVLTF. CDR3 coding DNA: TGTGCCAGCAGCTCCCCCTCTCTGGCCAACGTCCTGACTTTC.

The chain joins TRBV3-1 (or the pseudogene TRBV3-2) to TRBJ1-1, with D perhaps TRBD1 (5 bases). Per the germline V gene, CDR1 is LGHDT and CDR2 is YNNKEL (reference sequence). Trimming removed 5 bases at V and 5 bases at J, with 12 bases between. The CDR3 length is 13 residues. Here the CDR3 DNA reads TGTGCCAGCAGCGGCCTAGGGGTGACTGAAGCTTTCTTT. Translation: CASSGLGVTEAFF.

This chain links TRBV28 with TRBJ1-4; unclear D gene. CDR1 MDHEN and CDR2 SYDVKM come from the germline V gene. V lost 3 bases and J 5 bases, leaving 10 bases between the germline ends. The CDR3 covers 14 residues. The CDR3 DNA reads as TGTGCCAGCAGTTTGGGTAGCCTAAATGAAAAACTGTTTTTT. Protein product: CASSLGSLNEKLFF.